The clone carrying this T cell receptor beta chain was found a few times. Antigen unknown. The data were taken from a study of T-cell reconstitution after alpha-beta-depleted transplantation in children. TCRbeta library construction was performed incorporating unique molecular identifiers. Via MiXCR, TCRdb re-called the PCR reads, giving one row per CDR3 protein. The repertoire holds 300,000 to 400,000 distinct CDR3 sequences, with roughly 16% as singletons. Study-wide results and limits: Surviving thymic progenitors and recipient T cells were the source of high TCRbeta diversity at day 60 in some patients. Alpha-beta T cells present about two months after transplant were reported to originate from several hundred expanded graft clones. Newly made T cells mostly supplied T-cell counts and diversity one year after transplant.

The material sequenced was PBMCs, mostly from graft donor cells, taken 360 days after TCRalphabeta/CD19-depleted stem cell transplant. The sequence was obtained from a male patient aged 2-10 years who had a stem cell transplant for acute lymphoblastic leukemia, so the T cells may come from the graft donor.

The CDR3 reads CASSLGLDRDLTYEQYF. As DNA, the CDR3 is TGTGCCAGCAGCTTAGGACTGGACAGGGACCTAACCTACGAGCAGTACTTC. The genes are TRBV7-2 and TRBJ2-7, with 8 positions matching TRBD1. The germline V gene has CDR1 SGHTA and CDR2 FQGNSA. Trimming at V came to 1 base and at J to 2 bases, leaving 10 bases not matched to a gene. The CDR3 sequence is 17 residues long.